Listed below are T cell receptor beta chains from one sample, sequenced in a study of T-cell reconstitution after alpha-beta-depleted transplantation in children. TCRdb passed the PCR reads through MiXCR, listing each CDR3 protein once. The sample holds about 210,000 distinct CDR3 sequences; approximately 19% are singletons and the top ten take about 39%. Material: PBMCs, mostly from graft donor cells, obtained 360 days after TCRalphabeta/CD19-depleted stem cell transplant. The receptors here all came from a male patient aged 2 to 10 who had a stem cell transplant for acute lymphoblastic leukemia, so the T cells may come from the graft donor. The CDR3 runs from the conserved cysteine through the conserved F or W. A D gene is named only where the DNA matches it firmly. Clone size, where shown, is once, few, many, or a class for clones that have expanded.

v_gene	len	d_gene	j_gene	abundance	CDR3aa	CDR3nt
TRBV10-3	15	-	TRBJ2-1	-	CAISAQEGSFNEQFF	TGTGCCATCAGTGCGCAGGAGGGCTCGTTCAATGAGCAGTTCTTC
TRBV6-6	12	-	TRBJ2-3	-	CASRSPLDTQYF	TGTGCCAGCAGGTCCCCTTTAGATACGCAGTATTTT
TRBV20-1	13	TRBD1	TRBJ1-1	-	CSASRGTGMLVGF	TGCAGTGCTAGCCGCGGGACAGGGATGCTGGTAGGATTT
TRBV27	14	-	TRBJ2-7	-	CASSLAGQGYEQYF	TGTGCCAGCAGTTTAGCCGGACAAGGCTACGAGCAGTACTTC
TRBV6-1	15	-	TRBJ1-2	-	CASNREGHPNYGYTF	TGTGCCAGCAACCGCGAGGGTCATCCAAACTATGGCTACACCTTC
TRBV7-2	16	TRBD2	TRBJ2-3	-	CASSWGTSGGFDTQYF	TGTGCCAGCAGCTGGGGGACTAGCGGGGGTTTCGATACGCAGTATTTT
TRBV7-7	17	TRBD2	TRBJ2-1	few	CASSSGEAGGDSNEQFF	TGTGCCAGCAGCTCAGGGGAAGCGGGGGGAGATAGCAATGAGCAGTTCTTC
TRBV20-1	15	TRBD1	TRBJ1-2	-	CSANWRGQGGYGYTF	TGCAGTGCTAACTGGAGAGGACAGGGTGGCTATGGCTACACCTTC
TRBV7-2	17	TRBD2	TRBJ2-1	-	CASSPREGKSSYNEQFF	TGTGCCAGCAGCCCGAGGGAGGGGAAGAGCTCCTACAATGAGCAGTTCTTC
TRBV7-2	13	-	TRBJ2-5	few	CASSLTVQETQYF	TGTGCCAGCAGCTTAACGGTACAAGAGACCCAGTACTTC
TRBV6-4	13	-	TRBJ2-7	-	CASRPNRPHEQYF	TGTGCCAGCAGACCTAACAGGCCCCACGAGCAGTACTTC
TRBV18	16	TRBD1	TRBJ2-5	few	CASSLGTVGGQETQYF	TGTGCCAGCTCACTCGGGACAGTTGGGGGCCAAGAGACCCAGTACTTC
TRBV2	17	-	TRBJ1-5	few	CASSEYMTVISNQPQHF	TGTGCCAGCAGTGAATATATGACAGTCATCAGCAATCAGCCCCAGCATTTT